This T cell receptor beta chain was identified during a study of metastatic and nonmetastatic thyroid tumors. Study at large: Malignant and benign thyroid patients had repertoires compared in peripheral blood and tumor or nodule tissue.

V lost 4 bases and J 9 bases, leaving 10 bases between the germline ends. Germline CDR1 reads MNHNS; CDR2 reads SASEGT. The CDR3 consists of 12 residues. Broader study findings: According to reports, the diversity of TCR beta was significantly higher in malignant thyroid tumors than in benign nodules, and this held in both blood and tumor samples.

This clone was detected only once. Its antigen is unidentified. Before thyroid surgery, none of the patients had received any treatment. TCRdb re-called the PCR reads through MiXCR. The table shows under 30,000 clones, with around a fifth occurring only once. This chain joins TRBV6-1 and TRBJ1-5, with D uncertain. The receptor's source is a male donor with papillary thyroid cancer or a benign thyroid nodule (not recorded which). Some clones in this sample may be carry-over from other donors' samples. Material: blood. The CDR3 here is CASSAITLPQHF. The CDR3 coding sequence is TGTGCCAGCAGTGCAATAACCCTGCCCCAGCATTTT.